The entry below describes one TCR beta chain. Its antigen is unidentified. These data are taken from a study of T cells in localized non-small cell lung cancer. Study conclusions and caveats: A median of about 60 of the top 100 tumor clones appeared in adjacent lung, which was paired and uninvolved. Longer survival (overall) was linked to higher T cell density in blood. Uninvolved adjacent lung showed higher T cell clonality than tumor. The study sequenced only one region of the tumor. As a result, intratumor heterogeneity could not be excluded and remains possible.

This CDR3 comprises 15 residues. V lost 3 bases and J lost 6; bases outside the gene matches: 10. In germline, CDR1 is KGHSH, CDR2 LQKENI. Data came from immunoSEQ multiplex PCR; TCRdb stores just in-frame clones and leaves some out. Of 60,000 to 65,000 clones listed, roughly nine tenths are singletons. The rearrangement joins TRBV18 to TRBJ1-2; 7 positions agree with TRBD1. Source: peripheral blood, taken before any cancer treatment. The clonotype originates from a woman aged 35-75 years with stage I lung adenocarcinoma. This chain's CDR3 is CASSPSTGSLDGYTF. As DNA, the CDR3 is TGTGCCAGCTCACCCTCGACAGGGTCTCTAGATGGCTACACCTTC.